Below are 31 T cell receptor beta chains sequenced from a single sample in a study of blood T cells in healthy people across ages. The use of a sample-barcoded 5' primer and a J-beta primer mix characterized a second PCR of roughly 6 to 11 cycles. Each CDR3 protein gets one entry after TCRdb re-called the 5' RACE reads with MiXCR. Of 630,000 or so distinct CDR3 sequences listed, around 32% are singletons. The sample comprised blood. The origin of the receptors is a woman of 80 years or more in good health.

The chain combines TRBV7-6 with TRBJ2-4; D not resolved. The J call may be mistaken, given a closer DNA end match to TRBJ2-7. This CDR3 is 15 amino acids long. Germline loops: CDR1 SGHVS, CDR2 FNYEAQ. In DNA form, the CDR3 reads TGTGCCAGCAGCTTAATTTCCGGGCCGACCTACGAGCAGTACTTC. This codes for CASSLISGPTYEQYF.

This clonotype was counted between two and nine times. The chain links TRBV10-2 to TRBJ2-1; 8 bases are a match to TRBD2. The CDR3 sequence is 15 residues long. Per the germline V gene, CDR1 is WSHSY and CDR2 is SAAADI. The V segment lost 8 bases and the J segment 0 bases; nucleotides outside the gene matches: 6. CDR3 sequence: CASSGGDGSYNEQFF. CDR3 nucleotide sequence: TGCGCCAGCTCGGGAGGGGACGGCTCCTACAATGAGCAGTTCTTC.

This chain links TRBV4-2 with TRBJ1-4; D perhaps matches TRBD1 (5 bases). Trimming removed 0 bases at V and 3 bases at J, with 11 bases between. The germline gives CDR1 LGHNA, CDR2 YNFKEQ. This CDR3 comprises 16 residues. CDR3 region: CASSQEKGRSNEKLFF. In DNA, the CDR3 is TGTGCCAGCAGCCAAGAAAAGGGGCGATCTAATGAAAAACTGTTTTTT.

A single count supports this clonotype. The V and J genes are TRBV20-1 and TRBJ2-7; 9 bases align to TRBD2. CDR1 and CDR2 from the germline V gene are DFQATT and SNEGSKA (reference sequence). J lost 6 bases, V lost 6 bases, and 15 bases had no gene match. This CDR3 contains 15 residues. In nucleotides, the CDR3 is TGCAGTGCCATCCTTGGCGGGGGGGCCATCGGCGAGCAGTACTTC. This translates into CSAILGGGAIGEQYF.

This clonotype came up many times. V and J are TRBV6-1 and TRBJ2-5, with D possibly TRBD2 on 5 matching bases. The germline gives CDR1 MNHNS, CDR2 SASEGT. The V end was cut by 2 bases, the J end by 5 bases, with 15 bases between. The CDR3 contains 15 residues. The CDR3 DNA reads TGTGCCAGCAGTGAATGGCGAACTAGTGGTGAGACCCAGTACTTC. This sequence encodes CASSEWRTSGETQYF.

The chain uses TRBV6-5 and TRBJ1-2, with D possibly TRBD1 on 6 matching bases. V lost 0 bases, J lost 0 bases, and 17 bases lay in between. CDR3 length: 18 amino acids. Germline V gene data show CDR1 as MNHEY and CDR2 as SVGAGI. CDR3 residues: CASSYSKEGDSANYGYTF. In DNA form, the CDR3 reads TGTGCCAGCAGTTACTCGAAGGAGGGGGATTCAGCTAACTATGGCTACACCTTC.

The table lists this clonotype with a few counts. A much larger clone differs by one base, so this may be a read error. The V gene is TRBV4-2, the J gene TRBJ2-5; weak D call: TRBD2 (7 bases). Per the germline V gene, CDR1 is LGHNA and CDR2 is YNFKEQ. CDR3 size: 15 residues. The germline V and J ends were trimmed by 4 bases and 11 bases, with 23 bases remaining between them. The CDR3 sequence: CASSPTGGPTNEQYF. The CDR3 bases are TGTGCCAGCAGCCCCACCGGGGGGCCCACTAATGAGCAGTACTTC.

Details on this clonotype: With a much larger clone just one base away, this may be a read error. The chain links TRBV3-1 to TRBJ1-1; no clear D. Germline-derived CDR1 and CDR2 are LGHDT and YNNKEL (reference sequence). Deletions cut 0 bases from V and 4 bases from J, with 6 bases between. The CDR3 is made up of 13 amino acids. In DNA, the CDR3 is TGTGCCAGCAGCCAAGAATGGGGCACTGAAGCTTTCTTT. Its protein is CASSQEWGTEAFF.

This clonotype was found many times. This sequence joins TRBV2 and TRBJ2-5; 10 nucleotides agree with TRBD2. V shed 6 bases, J shed 2 bases, and the junction held 9 bases outside the gene matches. This CDR3 is built from 16 residues. Germline CDR1 is SNHLY and CDR2 is FYNNEI. The CDR3 loop reads CASRTKASGGQETQYF. In DNA form, the CDR3 reads TGTGCCAGCAGGACCAAGGCTAGCGGGGGACAAGAGACCCAGTACTTC.

This clonotype was observed a handful of times. The chain employs TRBV6-1 and TRBJ1-2; no reliable D call. Germline CDR1 is MNHNS and CDR2 is SASEGT. This CDR3 region has 14 residues. The ends were cut back, 2 bases at V and 4 bases at J, with 11 bases in the middle. Here the CDR3 reads CASSESGMVYGYTF. The CDR3 DNA sequence: TGTGCCAGCAGTGAATCCGGGATGGTCTATGGCTACACCTTC.

This clonotype occurred a few times. The chain links TRBV6-5 to TRBJ2-2, with 7 nucleotides matching TRBD1. The CDR3 loop spans 15 amino acids. Germline assignment: CDR1 MNHEY and CDR2 SVGAGI. V shed 6 bases, J shed 5 bases, and the junction held 9 bases outside the gene matches. The CDR3 nucleotides read TGTGCCAGCAGAGGGGGCCTCCGCGAGACCGGGGAGCTGTTTTTT. The encoded protein is CASRGGLRETGELFF.

V and J are TRBV2 and TRBJ2-3; D is undetermined. This CDR3 spans 13 amino acids. Between the trimmed V and J ends, which lost 5 bases and 0 bases, there was a span of 6 bases. Germline V gene data show CDR1 as SNHLY and CDR2 as FYNNEI. CDR3: CASSSWSTDTQYF. Written as DNA, the CDR3 is TGTGCCAGCAGTTCTTGGAGCACAGATACGCAGTATTTT.

Worth noting for this clonotype: A read error may account for a junction end that differs from germline. The V and J genes are TRBV7-9 and TRBJ2-1; 10 bases are shared with TRBD2. This CDR3 has 16 residues. Germline loops: CDR1 SEHNR, CDR2 FQNEAQ (reference sequence). CDR3 loop: CTSSGGVGGSENEQFF. The CDR3 region has the DNA TGTACCAGCAGCGGGGGGGTAGGCGGGAGTGAGAATGAGCAGTTCTTC.

The V call is TRBV4-1, the J call TRBJ1-5, with D tentatively TRBD1 (6 bases). CDR1 is MGHRA and CDR2 is YSYEKL in the germline V gene. CDR3 length: 17 amino acids. The ends were cut back, 4 bases at V and 1 base at J, with 17 bases in the middle. Written as DNA, the CDR3 is TGCGCCAGCAGCCCGTTCCATGGGGGGGCCAGCAATCAGCCCCAGCATTTT. It codes for CASSPFHGGASNQPQHF.

The V call is TRBV20-1, the J call TRBJ2-7, with TRBD1 identical over 9 bases. The germline V gene encodes CDR1 DFQATT and CDR2 SNEGSKA (reference sequence). V lost 0 bases to trimming and J lost 2 bases; unmatched junction nucleotides: 5. The CDR3 consists of 15 residues. This chain's CDR3 is CSAREPTGGTYEQYF. The DNA for the CDR3 is TGCAGTGCTAGAGAACCGACAGGGGGAACCTACGAGCAGTACTTC.

The chain links TRBV24-1 to TRBJ1-5; D is undetermined. This CDR3 has 14 residues. The V end lost 4 bases, the J end lost 7 bases, and 13 bases lay between the germline ends. Germline CDR1 is KGHDR and CDR2 is SFDVKD. CDR3 residues: CATSDDGHWQPQHF. The CDR3 nucleotides read TGTGCCACCAGTGACGACGGTCATTGGCAGCCCCAGCATTTT.

In its sample, this clonotype was seen a few times. It may be a read error: a sequence one base away is much more abundant. CDR3 bases: TGCGCCAGCAGCCCCGGAGGGGGAAACGGCAATGAGCAGTTCTTC. Encoded protein: CASSPGGGNGNEQFF. This rearrangement joins TRBV5-1 to TRBJ2-1; possibly TRBD1 or TRBD2 for D (6 bases each). Trimming shortened V by 4 bases and J by 6 bases, and 17 bases separated the two germline ends. Per germline, CDR1 SGHRS and CDR2 YFSETQ. The CDR3 has 15 amino acids.

Many counts were recorded for this clonotype. The chain recombines TRBV7-2 with TRBJ2-3, with 10 bases identical to TRBD2. The germline CDR1 and CDR2 sequences are SGHTA and FQGNSA. The CDR3 sequence is 16 residues long. V gave up 5 bases and J gave up 5 bases; unmatched junction bases: 10. CDR3 in DNA: TGTGCCAGCAGCATCCCCGAGCGGGGGGGCCAAGATACGCAGTATTTT. Its translation: CASSIPERGGQDTQYF.

This clonotype came up a few times. The V call is TRBV25-1, the J call TRBJ1-1, with D unclear. The germline V and J ends were trimmed by 10 bases and 0 bases, with 6 bases remaining between them. CDR3 size: 11 residues. Germline-derived CDR1 and CDR2 are MGHDK and SYGVNS. CDR3 amino acids: CATLLNTEAFF. CDR3 DNA: TGTGCCACCCTTTTGAACACTGAAGCTTTCTTT. Full variable domain (rest looked up from reference TRBV25-1 and TRBJ1-1): EADIYQTPRYLVIGTGKKITLECSQTMGHDKMYWYQQDPGMELHLIHYSYGVNSTEKGDLSSESTVSRIRTEHFPLTLESARPSHTSQYLCATLLNTEAFFGQGTRLTVV.

The sample holds many counts of this clonotype. V is TRBV7-3 and J is TRBJ2-7; 8 nucleotides line up with TRBD1. J gave up 4 bases and V 4 bases, and 15 bases lay outside the gene matches. The CDR3 totals 17 residues. CDR1 is SGHTA and CDR2 is FQGTGA in the germline V gene. CDR3 sequence: CASSSRGGQGHMYEQYF. For the CDR3, the DNA is TGTGCCAGCAGCTCCAGAGGCGGACAGGGACATATGTACGAGCAGTACTTC.

As regards this clonotype: Its ends do not fully match the called genes, so a read error is possible. CDR3 nucleotides: TGTGCCAGCAGGGGAAACAGGGCTACCGGGGAGCCGTTTTTT. Its protein is CASRGNRATGEPFF. The chain has TRBV6-1 and TRBJ2-2, with D possibly matching TRBD1 (6 bases). The CDR3 runs to 14 residues. The germline gives CDR1 MNHNS, CDR2 SASEGT.

This clonotype was seen at least ten times. The chain employs TRBV6-5 and TRBJ1-2; 7 positions agree with TRBD1. Germline values: CDR1 MNHEY, CDR2 SVGAGI. Losses at the gene ends were 0 bases for V and 6 bases for J; bases not matched to a gene: 4. The length of the CDR3 is 14 residues. The CDR3 here is CASSYSLRGDGYTF. The CDR3 coding sequence is TGTGCCAGCAGTTACTCTCTCAGGGGGGATGGCTACACCTTC.

This clonotype was recorded many times. The chain couples TRBV11-3 to TRBJ2-3; 7 bases agree with TRBD2. The CDR3 runs to 18 residues. Unmatched junction bases numbered 17, after V lost 5 bases and J lost 3 bases. Germline lookup yields CDR1 SGHNT and CDR2 YENEEA. For the CDR3, the DNA is TGTGCCAGCAGCCTGAAACGCGGACTAGTATCTCCTACAGATACGCAGTATTTT. It is translated as CASSLKRGLVSPTDTQYF.

This clonotype was counted a few times. Given a much more abundant clone one base away, this may be a read error. This sequence joins TRBV9 and TRBJ2-7; possible D gene TRBD2, 7 bases. The CDR3 consists of 16 residues. V shed 0 bases and J shed 7 bases, with 20 bases lying between them. Germline lookup yields CDR1 SGDLS and CDR2 YYNGEE. CDR3 region: CASSVASGGRQNEQYF. The CDR3 DNA reads TGTGCCAGCAGCGTAGCCTCGGGGGGCCGACAAAATGAGCAGTACTTC.

The chain combines TRBV7-2 with TRBJ1-1; 7 bases line up with TRBD1. Germline CDR1 SGHTA, CDR2 FQGNSA. The junction had 10 bases not matched to a gene; V was cut back by 5 bases and J by 7 bases. The CDR3 runs to 14 residues. The CDR3 protein is CASSPRQGALEAFF. CDR3 nucleotide sequence: TGTGCCAGCAGCCCCCGACAGGGTGCTCTTGAAGCTTTCTTT.

This clonotype was observed at least ten times. V and J are TRBV5-1 and TRBJ2-5, with D unresolved. The CDR3 covers 11 residues. Germline values: CDR1 SGHRS, CDR2 YFSETQ. V lost 9 bases to trimming and J lost 0 bases, with 6 bases between them. Written as DNA, the CDR3 is TGCGCCACCCGAAACCAAGAGACCCAGTACTTC. It specifies CATRNQETQYF.

This clonotype was counted ten times or more. This sequence joins TRBV12-3 or TRBV12-4 and TRBJ2-5; possible D gene TRBD1, 5 bases. The CDR3 loop spans 11 amino acids. Between the trimmed V and J ends, which lost 11 bases and 4 bases, there was a span of 11 bases. The CDR3 spells CASRARETQYF. DNA of the CDR3: TGTGCCTCCAGGGCTCGAGAGACCCAGTACTTC.

This clonotype was observed at least ten times. The chain is built from TRBV4-3 and TRBJ2-1; D is tentatively TRBD1 or TRBD2 (6 bases each). Trimming cost V 0 bases and J 8 bases, with 11 bases left between them. The CDR3 sequence is 14 residues long. Germline CDR1 LGHNA, CDR2 YSLEER. The DNA of the CDR3 is TGCGCCAGCAGCCAAGATGTCGGGGGCGATGAGCAGTTCTTC. It is translated as CASSQDVGGDEQFF.

This clonotype was seen only a few times. The gene calls are TRBV4-3 and TRBJ1-3, with a tentative D call TRBD1 (6 bases). Germline values: CDR1 LGHNA, CDR2 YSLEER. This CDR3 is 15 amino acids long. V was clipped by 0 bases and J by 0 bases, with 6 bases between them. CDR3 amino acids: CASSQEGGSGNTIYF. CDR3 nucleotides: TGCGCCAGCAGCCAAGAAGGGGGCTCTGGAAACACCATATATTTT.

Regarding this clonotype: A read error is possible here, since a much larger clone lies one base away. The chain uses TRBV20-1 and TRBJ1-5; unclear D gene. The CDR3 runs to 15 residues. V was trimmed by 1 base and J by 3 bases, leaving 13 bases between them. CDR1 and CDR2 (germline): DFQATT, SNEGSKA (reference sequence). Here the CDR3 reads CSARGAAFNNQPQHF. The CDR3 nucleotides are TGCAGTGCTAGAGGGGCAGCCTTTAACAATCAGCCCCAGCATTTT.

This clonotype was found a few times. In DNA form, the CDR3 reads TGTGCCAGTAGTATCGGGACAGGTAGCAATCAGCCCCAGCATTTT. Translating gives CASSIGTGSNQPQHF. The V and J genes are TRBV19 and TRBJ1-5; 8 positions match TRBD1. Per the germline V gene, CDR1 is LNHDA and CDR2 is SQIVND (reference sequence). This CDR3 has 15 residues. The V gene end was trimmed by 3 bases and the J gene end by 0 bases; junction bases not matched to a gene: 1. Complete variable domain (other parts from reference TRBV19 and TRBJ1-5): DGGITQSPKYLFRKEGQNVTLSCEQNLNHDAMYWYRQDPGQGLRLIYYSQIVNDFQKGDIAEGYSVSREKKESFPLTVTSAQKNPTAFYLCASSIGTGSNQPQHFGDGTRLSIL.